Below are 26 T cell receptor beta chains sequenced from a single sample in a study of human T cells and chemical hapten exposure (dated by TCRdb to the early 2020s). What this sample's time point label stands for: pre-sensitization, week 0. Per the publication, the treatment or condition label means: therapeutic diphenylcyclopropenone sensitization with weekly scalp DPC. The library was made by RACE. The listed sequencing device is NextSeq 500. In-frame beta chains were kept once TCRdb had trimmed the public reads at Q25 with fastp and called clones with MiXCR. When rows share a CDR3 protein, they turn into one entry using the most common DNA and genes. The sample table contains 200,000 to 300,000 distinct CDR3 sequences; only one count was recorded for approximately 8.6% of them. The top ten clones comprise under 2.5% of the sample. Sequenced here: whole blood, sampled in connection with sensitization to the hapten diphenylcyclopropenone (DPC). These receptors all come from a woman between 40 and 50 years old with alopecia areata. Some clones in this sample may be carry-over from other donors' samples.

This clonotype showed up just a few times. The chain has TRBV20-1 and TRBJ1-5, with D tentatively TRBD1 (5 bases). Deletions cut 3 bases from V and 5 bases from J, with 8 bases between. The CDR3 runs to 12 residues. Germline lookup yields CDR1 DFQATT and CDR2 SNEGSKA (reference sequence). The CDR3 region is CSASAGDQPQHF. The CDR3 DNA follows: TGCAGTGCTAGCGCGGGGGATCAGCCCCAGCATTTT.

This clonotype came up a few times. The chain combines TRBV28 with TRBJ2-2, with TRBD1 matching over 7 bases. CDR3 size: 14 residues. The ends lost 7 bases at V and 4 bases at J; junction bases unmatched: 6. CDR1 and CDR2 from the germline V gene are MDHEN and SYDVKM. The CDR3 region is CASNPQGVTGELFF. The CDR3 coding sequence is TGTGCCAGCAACCCCCAGGGGGTCACCGGGGAGCTGTTTTTT.

The CDR3 DNA sequence: TGTGCCTGGAGTGTACTACAGCATAATCAGCCCCAGCATTTT. This translates into CAWSVLQHNQPQHF. The rearrangement joins TRBV30 to TRBJ1-5; D unresolved. The germline CDR1 and CDR2 sequences are GTSNPN and SVGIG (reference sequence). The CDR3 sequence is 14 residues long. Trimming removed 0 bases from V and 4 bases from J, with 10 bases in between.

This chain joins TRBV24-1 and TRBJ1-2; D is ambiguous. Trimming stripped 0 bases from V and 7 bases from J, with 17 bases between. The CDR3 has 16 amino acids. Germline lookup yields CDR1 KGHDR and CDR2 SFDVKD. The CDR3 DNA is TGTGCCACCAGTGATTTGAGTACGGGCGGCGGTGGTGGCTACACCTTC. This gives the protein CATSDLSTGGGGGYTF.

This clonotype came up many times. The V and J genes are TRBV10-3 and TRBJ2-3, with 9 bases matching TRBD1. The length of the CDR3 is 15 residues. V shed 6 bases and J 4 bases; nucleotides not matched to a gene: 8. Germline CDR1 reads ENHRY; CDR2 reads SYGVKD. The CDR3 reads CAIRERTGVPDTQYF. In DNA form, the CDR3 reads TGTGCCATCAGGGAGAGGACAGGGGTTCCAGATACGCAGTATTTT.

This chain uses TRBV6-2 or TRBV6-3 with TRBJ2-2, with 11 bases fitting TRBD2. The CDR3 runs 16 residues. V gave up 5 bases and J gave up 7 bases; unmatched junction bases: 9. CDR1 MNHEY and CDR2 SVGEGT come from the germline V gene. The CDR3 nucleotides read TGTGCCAGCAGTCAACCACTAGCGGGAGCGGGCGGGGAGCTGTTTTTT. It translates to CASSQPLAGAGGELFF.

This clonotype was seen only a few times. This chain connects TRBV7-8 to TRBJ2-3, with 7 bases identical to TRBD2. CDR1 and CDR2 (germline): SGHVS, FQNEAQ. V gave up 3 bases and J gave up 2 bases; unmatched junction bases: 5. The CDR3 covers 15 residues. CDR3 nucleotide sequence: TGTGCCAGCAGCTTTACTAGCGCCCACACAGATACGCAGTATTTT. Its translation: CASSFTSAHTDTQYF.

The genes are TRBV5-1 and TRBJ2-5, with D uncertain. Trimming left V 4 bases short and J 0 bases short, with 7 bases between. Germline values: CDR1 SGHRS, CDR2 YFSETQ. This CDR3 has 13 residues. The CDR3 here is CASSVGYQETQYF. The CDR3 coding sequence is TGCGCCAGCAGCGTAGGGTACCAAGAGACCCAGTACTTC.

J is TRBJ2-1 and V is TRBV14, with TRBD2 matching 7 bases. V lost 8 bases to trimming and J lost 7 bases; unmatched junction nucleotides: 14. Germline loops: CDR1 SGHDN, CDR2 FVKESK. The CDR3 extends over 15 amino acids. The CDR3 loop is CASQSASGRFNEQFF. DNA for the CDR3: TGTGCCAGCCAATCCGCTAGCGGCAGATTTAATGAGCAGTTCTTC.

V is TRBV11-2 and J is TRBJ2-3; no clear D gene. Germline V gives CDR1 SGHAT, CDR2 FQNNGV. The CDR3 length is 14 residues. With 2 bases removed from V and 7 bases from J, the gap between germline ends came to 13 bases. The CDR3 spells CASSLTPVAYTQYF. The CDR3 bases are TGTGCCAGCAGCTTAACGCCGGTAGCTTATACGCAGTATTTT.

This CDR3 reads CASSLGGAGEKLFF. The DNA of the CDR3 is TGTGCCAGCAGCTTAGGTGGGGCTGGTGAAAAACTGTTTTTT. The chain recombines TRBV7-8 with TRBJ1-4, with a possible D match to TRBD1 (5 bases). V was shortened by 1 base and J by 7 bases, with 10 bases between the two germline ends. Per the germline V gene, CDR1 is SGHVS and CDR2 is FQNEAQ. CDR3 length equals 14 residues.

This clonotype was observed at least ten times. The chain links TRBV29-1 to TRBJ2-3; possibly TRBD1 or TRBD2 for D (5 bases each). Germline V gene data show CDR1 as SQVTM and CDR2 as ANQGSEA. The V end lost 4 bases, the J end lost 1 base, and 9 bases lay between the germline ends. The CDR3 runs 13 residues. The CDR3 DNA follows: TGCAGCGTTGCGGGACCTGGCACAGATACGCAGTATTTT. This encodes CSVAGPGTDTQYF.

Regarding this clonotype: The junction and the germline gene differ at one end; a read error may be behind it. The genes are TRBV6-5 and TRBJ1-4; 9 bases agree with TRBD1. The CDR3 sequence is 14 residues long. Germline-derived CDR1 and CDR2 are MNHEY and SVGAGI. The CDR3 DNA reads as TGTGCCAGTAGTTTTACCGAACAGGGGGCAAAACTGTTTTTT. As protein: CASSFTEQGAKLFF.

This clonotype was seen a handful of times. The chain has TRBV5-1 and TRBJ2-1; 10 bases align to TRBD2. The CDR3 has 15 residues. V was clipped by 2 bases and J by 9 bases; unmatched bases: 8. Per the germline V gene, CDR1 is SGHRS and CDR2 is YFSETQ. CDR3 sequence: CASSFAGTSVGEQFF. The CDR3, as DNA: TGCGCCAGCAGCTTCGCCGGGACTAGCGTAGGTGAGCAGTTCTTC.

The J gene is TRBJ1-1, the V gene TRBV7-9; no clear D. This CDR3 has 15 residues. Looked up from germline, CDR1 is SEHNR and CDR2 is FQNEAQ (reference sequence). V shed 8 bases and J shed 0 bases, with 16 bases lying between them. CDR3 residues: CASESIGSLNTEAFF. For the CDR3, the DNA is TGTGCCAGCGAGTCCATCGGGTCATTGAACACTGAAGCTTTCTTT.

This clonotype was counted between two and nine times. The V gene is TRBV9, the J gene TRBJ2-5; no clear D. V lost 3 bases, J lost 5 bases, and 26 bases lay in between. The CDR3 loop spans 18 amino acids. CDR1 is SGDLS, CDR2 YYNGEE, per germline. The CDR3 spells CASSAHTPGADVVETQYF. The CDR3 DNA sequence: TGTGCCAGCAGCGCACACACTCCTGGTGCAGACGTTGTGGAGACCCAGTACTTC.

As to this clonotype: One junction end does not reproduce the germline sequence, and a read error may be involved. The chain has TRBV7-2 and TRBJ2-2; possibly TRBD2 for D (5 bases). CDR1 and CDR2 (germline): SGHTA, FQGNSA. This CDR3 contains 16 residues. CDR3 protein: CASRLGRVKSTGELFF. DNA of the CDR3: TGTGCCAGCAGATTAGGGCGGGTGAAGAGCACCGGGGAGCTGTTTTTT. Full variable domain (outside the CDR3, taken from reference TRBV7-2 and TRBJ2-2): GAGVSQSPSNKVTEKGKDVELRCDPISGHTALYWYRQSLGQGLEFLIYFQGNSAPDKSGLPSDRFSAERTGGSVSTLTIQRTQQEDSAVYLCASRLGRVKSTGELFFGEGSRLTVL.

This clonotype was counted many times. The CDR3 sequence is CASSPRGTAMNTEAFF. Here the CDR3 DNA reads TGTGCCAGCTCACCACGGGGGACTGCCATGAACACTGAAGCTTTCTTT. This chain uses TRBV18 with TRBJ1-1; TRBD1 is a possible D gene (5 bases). This CDR3 region has 16 residues. In germline, CDR1 is KGHSH, CDR2 LQKENI. V lost 1 base and J 0 bases, leaving 12 bases between the germline ends. Full variable domain (outside the CDR3, taken from reference TRBV18 and TRBJ1-1): NAGVMQNPRHLVRRRGQEARLRCSPMKGHSHVYWYRQLPEEGLKFMVYLQKENIIDESGMPKERFSAEFPKEGPSILRIQQVVRGDSAAYFCASSPRGTAMNTEAFFGQGTRLTVV.

In this sample, this clonotype turned up many times. This chain links TRBV20-1 with TRBJ2-1; 7 bases line up with TRBD1. This CDR3 spans 15 amino acids. Germline CDR1 and CDR2: DFQATT and SNEGSKA (reference sequence). The V gene end was trimmed by 6 bases and the J gene end by 3 bases; junction bases not matched to a gene: 11. CDR3 bases: TGCAGTGCCAACCCTGCCGGGACAGACTACAATGAGCAGTTCTTC. Translating it yields CSANPAGTDYNEQFF.

This clonotype occurred a few times. V is TRBV6-6 and J is TRBJ2-1; perhaps TRBD1 as D (6 bases). V lost 6 bases to trimming and J lost 7 bases, with 13 bases between them. The CDR3 has 13 residues. Germline V gene sequence: CDR1 MNHNY, CDR2 SVGAGI (reference sequence). CDR3 sequence reads: CASREPQGNEQFF. The CDR3 bases are TGTGCCAGCAGAGAGCCACAGGGAAATGAGCAGTTCTTC.

This clonotype turned up a few times. This chain joins TRBV6-5 and TRBJ1-3, with D possibly matching TRBD1 (6 bases). CDR3 size: 14 residues. With 4 bases removed from V and 5 bases from J, the gap between germline ends came to 12 bases. Germline-derived CDR1 and CDR2 are MNHEY and SVGAGI. CDR3 DNA: TGTGCCAGCAGTTTGACAGGCCCGCGAAACACCATATATTTT. It yields the protein CASSLTGPRNTIYF.

This clonotype has a handful of counts. The CDR3 is CSAASLSYNEQFF. DNA for the CDR3: TGCAGTGCTGCCAGCCTCTCCTACAATGAGCAGTTCTTC. V is TRBV20-1 and J is TRBJ2-1; D is undetermined. The germline CDR1 and CDR2 sequences are DFQATT and SNEGSKA (reference sequence). V was pared by 5 bases and J by 0 bases, with 8 bases between. There are 13 residues in the CDR3.

This clonotype came up a few times. The V call is TRBV2, the J call TRBJ1-1; D uncertain. V lost 8 bases, J lost 2 bases, and 12 bases lay in between. The CDR3 has 13 amino acids. Germline V gene data show CDR1 as SNHLY and CDR2 as FYNNEI. The CDR3 DNA follows: TGTGCCAGCCTCAAGGAGGGAAACACTGAAGCTTTCTTT. This encodes CASLKEGNTEAFF.

This clonotype has more than one count but fewer than ten. The chain employs TRBV29-1 and TRBJ1-1; D not resolved. V shed 6 bases and J shed 0 bases, with 8 bases lying between them. The CDR3 is 12 amino acids. Per germline, CDR1 SQVTM and CDR2 ANQGSEA. The CDR3 DNA is TGCAGCGTGGTGGACGTGAACACTGAAGCTTTCTTT. Translation: CSVVDVNTEAFF.

The sample holds a few counts of this clonotype. The chain links TRBV11-3 to TRBJ1-1; no firm D call. The CDR3 spans 13 residues. V was pared by 1 base and J by 4 bases, with 7 bases between. Germline CDR1 reads SGHNT; CDR2 reads YENEEA. The chain's CDR3 is CASSLVRSTEAFF. The CDR3 DNA sequence: TGTGCCAGCAGCTTAGTACGTTCCACTGAAGCTTTCTTT.

This clonotype came up a few times. V usage is TRBV5-1 and J usage is TRBJ2-5; 9 bases line up with TRBD2. The CDR3 loop spans 14 amino acids. Losses at the gene ends were 3 bases for V and 3 bases for J; bases not matched to a gene: 3. Germline V CDR1 and CDR2: SGHRS, YFSETQ. The CDR3 sequence: CASSSGTSKETQYF. The CDR3 DNA follows: TGCGCCAGCAGCTCCGGGACTAGCAAAGAGACCCAGTACTTC.